The present T cell receptor (beta chain) was sequenced within a study of cytomegalovirus exposure and HLA in healthy donors. Study information: Both the approximately 120 validation repertoires and the roughly 620 first-cohort repertoires used the same platform, as reported by a later analysis.

Sequencing was performed with immunoSEQ multiplex PCR; in TCRdb, only in-frame clones are kept and a portion is missing. Of 100,000 to 150,000 clones listed, about 91% were seen once; the top ten hold 0.95% to 1.3%. The CDR3 covers 16 residues. Trimming removed 4 bases from V and 0 bases from J, with 13 bases in between. The germline CDR1 and CDR2 sequences are MDHEN and SYDVKM. The chain is built from TRBV28 and TRBJ2-4; no firm D call. This TCR derives from a woman in her late teens or twenties in good health and CMV-seronegative. Sequenced sample: PBMCs. The CDR3 bases are TGTGCCAGCAGTTCTCGAGAGATACTAGCCAAAAACATTCAGTACTTC. Translated: CASSSREILAKNIQYF.